Presented here are 32 T cell receptor beta chains from one specimen sequenced in a study of OX40 agonist ivuxolimab in advanced cancers. Repertoires were generated with immunoSEQ multiplex PCR, while TCRdb's copy carries only in-frame clones and drops some. The sample includes some 35,000 clones, less than 85% of them seen just once. The specimen was CD4+ or CD8+ T cells sorted from blood, collected in a trial of the OX40 agonist ivuxolimab. The receptors here all came from an adult with an advanced solid tumor such as melanoma, head and neck, liver or kidney cancer.

This sequence joins TRBV5-1 and TRBJ2-3; D not certain. Germline CDR1 is SGHRS and CDR2 is YFSETQ. V dropped 0 bases and J dropped 2 bases, with 7 bases sitting between them. The CDR3 is 14 residues long. DNA of the CDR3: TGCGCCAGCAGCTTGGCGGCCAACACAGATACGCAGTATTTT. It encodes CASSLAANTDTQYF.

The chain joins TRBV6-1 to TRBJ2-5, with TRBD1 matching 7 bases. Germline-derived CDR1 and CDR2 are MNHNS and SASEGT. The V and J ends lost 5 bases and 1 base, in that order; junction bases with no gene match: 1. This CDR3 comprises 13 residues. CDR3 DNA: TGTGCCAGCAGTAACAGGGGCCAAGAGACCCAGTACTTC. It encodes CASSNRGQETQYF.

This chain uses TRBV4-1 with TRBJ2-5; 12 bases line up with TRBD2. The ends lost 0 bases at V and 5 bases at J; junction bases unmatched: 7. In germline, CDR1 is MGHRA, CDR2 YSYEKL. This CDR3 spans 17 amino acids. CDR3 in amino acids: CASSQEHGLAGRETQYF. DNA of the CDR3: TGCGCCAGCAGCCAAGAACACGGACTAGCGGGGAGGGAGACCCAGTACTTC.

The chain combines TRBV5-1 with TRBJ1-1; D unclear. The CDR3 is 12 residues long. Germline V gene data show CDR1 as SGHRS and CDR2 as YFSETQ. With 3 bases removed from V and 4 bases from J, the gap between germline ends came to 7 bases. The CDR3 spells CASSSEATEAFF. The CDR3 coding sequence is TGCGCCAGCAGCTCGGAGGCCACTGAAGCTTTCTTT.

This chain links TRBV5-4 with TRBJ2-5; D is tentatively TRBD1 or TRBD2 (5 bases each). The CDR3 runs to 11 residues. The germline V gene encodes CDR1 SGHNT and CDR2 YYREEE (reference sequence). Trimming removed 3 bases at V and 5 bases at J, with 5 bases between. DNA for the CDR3: TGTGCCAGCAGCTGGGGGGAGACCCAGTACTTC. It yields the protein CASSWGETQYF.

This rearrangement joins TRBV18 to TRBJ1-2, with D unclear. CDR1 is KGHSH, CDR2 LQKENI, per germline. This CDR3 is built from 13 residues. V shed 2 bases and J shed 1 base, with 5 bases lying between them. The DNA of the CDR3 is TGTGCCAGCTCACCATCGGGTAACTATGGCTACACCTTC. This sequence encodes CASSPSGNYGYTF.

This clone occurred once. This chain uses TRBV5-1 with TRBJ2-2; 12 nucleotides align to TRBD2. With 5 bases clipped from V and 1 base from J, the junction kept 6 bases outside the gene matches. The CDR3 has 17 amino acids. The germline gives CDR1 SGHRS, CDR2 YFSETQ. CDR3 residues: CASSSSGGAENTGELFF. The CDR3 nucleotides are TGCGCCAGCAGTTCTAGCGGGGGGGCCGAGAACACCGGGGAGCTGTTTTTT.

The chain recombines TRBV5-1 with TRBJ2-7; 7 positions agree with TRBD1. This CDR3 region has 15 residues. CDR1 SGHRS and CDR2 YFSETQ come from the germline V gene. Germline trimming cut 7 bases from V and 3 bases from J; bases unmatched to any gene: 13. The CDR3 reads CASRQGTVLGYEQYF. For the CDR3, the DNA is TGCGCCAGCCGGCAAGGGACAGTCTTAGGCTACGAGCAGTACTTC.

J is TRBJ2-7 and V is TRBV7-2, with D unclear. V was trimmed by 1 base and J by 1 base, leaving 5 bases between them. This CDR3 spans 13 amino acids. Germline-derived CDR1 and CDR2 are SGHTA and FQGNSA. The chain's CDR3 is CASSLERSYEQYV. As DNA, the CDR3 is TGTGCCAGCAGCTTAGAGCGTTCCTACGAGCAGTACGTC.

The chain recombines TRBV2 with TRBJ1-1; D ambiguous. V was clipped by 2 bases and J by 1 base, with 2 bases between them. CDR1 SNHLY and CDR2 FYNNEI come from the germline V gene. CDR3 length: 12 residues. The DNA for the CDR3 is TGTGCCAGCAGTGAACAGAACACTGAAGCTTTCTTT. Protein sequence: CASSEQNTEAFF.

V gene TRBV9 combines with J gene TRBJ1-4; 8 bases are a match to TRBD1. CDR3 length: 15 residues. V shed 0 bases, J shed 8 bases, and the junction held 6 bases outside the gene matches. The V gene's germline CDR1 is SGDLS and CDR2 YYNGEE. The CDR3: CASSVAGGAGEKLFF. The DNA of the CDR3 is TGTGCCAGCAGCGTAGCAGGGGGCGCCGGGGAAAAACTGTTTTTT.

This chain links TRBV5-4 with TRBJ2-5; a weak D match, TRBD2 (5 bases). The germline V gene encodes CDR1 SGHNT and CDR2 YYREEE (reference sequence). Trimming removed 0 bases at V and 3 bases at J, with 6 bases between. This CDR3 is 13 amino acids long. CDR3 sequence reads: CASSLAGKETQYF. The CDR3 bases are TGTGCCAGCAGCTTGGCGGGAAAAGAGACCCAGTACTTC.

This chain links TRBV2 with TRBJ1-5; D ambiguous. Germline values: CDR1 SNHLY, CDR2 FYNNEI. This CDR3 is 16 amino acids long. With 1 base removed from V and 7 bases from J, the gap between germline ends came to 17 bases. The CDR3 coding sequence is TGTGCCAGCAGTGAAGGTGCCCCCTCGGTCGGACAGCCCCAGCATTTT. It translates to CASSEGAPSVGQPQHF.

This clone occurred a few times. The chain employs TRBV30 and TRBJ2-5, with 9 bases aligning to TRBD2. Trimming removed 2 bases from V and 5 bases from J; junction bases left unmatched: 9. Looked up from germline, CDR1 is GTSNPN and CDR2 is SVGIG (reference sequence). This CDR3 is 15 amino acids long. CDR3: CAWSWSGGPGETQYF. For the CDR3, the DNA is TGTGCCTGGAGTTGGAGCGGGGGGCCAGGGGAGACCCAGTACTTC.

The chain uses TRBV7-9 and TRBJ1-3, with unresolved D. CDR1 is SEHNR, CDR2 FQNEAQ, per germline (reference sequence). With 2 bases removed from V and 4 bases from J, the gap between germline ends came to 12 bases. The CDR3 consists of 15 residues. The CDR3 DNA is TGTGCCAGCAGCTTACTTACGACTACCGGAAACACCATATATTTT. Translated, it gives CASSLLTTTGNTIYF.

This chain's CDR3 is CASSEYGVGTGANVLTF. The CDR3 DNA is TGTGCCAGCAGTGAATATGGGGTCGGGACTGGGGCCAACGTCCTGACTTTC. This sequence joins TRBV25-1 and TRBJ2-6, with D perhaps TRBD2 (5 bases). The CDR3 spans 17 residues. With 0 bases removed from V and 2 bases from J, the gap between germline ends came to 11 bases. Germline-derived CDR1 and CDR2 are MGHDK and SYGVNS.

Only one count was recorded for this clone. This chain joins TRBV7-9 and TRBJ2-7; D gene ambiguous. Trimming stripped 5 bases from V and 4 bases from J, with 9 bases between. Germline CDR1 reads SEHNR; CDR2 reads FQNEAQ (reference sequence). The CDR3 length is 12 residues. CDR3 sequence reads: CASSLLGYEQYF. In DNA form, the CDR3 reads TGTGCCAGCAGCCTCCTTGGGTACGAGCAGTACTTC.

This clone turned up a few times. V and J are TRBV7-8 and TRBJ1-1; D is unresolved. This CDR3 region has 12 residues. Germline values: CDR1 SGHVS, CDR2 FQNEAQ. V was cut by 0 bases and J by 4 bases, with 3 bases left in between. CDR3 residues: CASSLALTEAFF. The CDR3 nucleotides are TGTGCCAGCAGCTTAGCTCTCACTGAAGCTTTCTTT. The full variable domain, rest sourced from reference TRBV7-8 and TRBJ1-1, is GAGVSQSPRYKVAKRGQDVALRCDPISGHVSLFWYQQALGQGPEFLTYFQNEAQLDKSGLPSDRFFAERPEGSVSTLKIQRTQQEDSAVYLCASSLALTEAFFGQGTRLTVV.

This clone was counted only a few times. This chain uses TRBV10-1 with TRBJ1-6; no clear D gene. Trimming stripped 2 bases from V and 10 bases from J, with 3 bases between. Germline values: CDR1 WNHNN, CDR2 SYGVQD (reference sequence). The CDR3 is 11 residues long. The CDR3 nucleotides are TGCGCCAGCAGTGAGCGGTCACCCCTCCACTTT. This codes for CASSERSPLHF.

The rearrangement joins TRBV30 to TRBJ1-6, with 11 bases fitting TRBD1. Germline CDR1 reads GTSNPN; CDR2 reads SVGIG (reference sequence). V was clipped by 3 bases and J by 9 bases; unmatched bases: 1. The CDR3 consists of 13 residues. CDR3 nucleotide sequence: TGTGCCTGGAGGGGACAGGGGGGTTCACCCCTCCACTTT. The encoded protein is CAWRGQGGSPLHF.

The V gene is TRBV30, the J gene TRBJ2-1, with 8 bases identical to TRBD1. Germline V lookup: CDR1 GTSNPN, CDR2 SVGIG (reference sequence). The V segment lost 0 bases and the J segment 6 bases; nucleotides outside the gene matches: 7. The CDR3 is 15 residues long. CDR3 sequence (DNA): TGTGCCTGGAGTGTAGGAGGGACAGGAGCCAATGAGCAGTTCTTC. Translation gives CAWSVGGTGANEQFF.

A single count supports this clone. The chain combines TRBV9 with TRBJ1-3; D is unresolved. The CDR3 length is 13 residues. V was clipped by 3 bases and J by 4 bases, with 8 bases between them. Germline-derived CDR1 and CDR2 are SGDLS and YYNGEE. The CDR3 sequence: CASSGKSGNTIYF. CDR3 bases: TGTGCCAGCAGCGGTAAATCCGGAAACACCATATATTTT. The complete variable domain, with remaining parts taken from reference TRBV9 and TRBJ1-3, reads DSGVTQTPKHLITATGQRVTLRCSPRSGDLSVYWYQQSLDQGLQFLIQYYNGEERAKGNILERFSAQQFPDLHSELNLSSLELGDSALYFCASSGKSGNTIYFGEGSWLTVV.

Notes on this clone: Without the conserved terminal phenylalanine or tryptophan, this CDR3 likely stems from a read error. This chain joins TRBV11-2 and TRBJ1-1; a possible D gene is TRBD1 (6 bases). From germline, CDR1 is SGHAT and CDR2 FQNNGV. The CDR3 contains 13 residues. The V end lost 5 bases, the J end lost 4 bases, and 11 bases lay between the germline ends. The CDR3 spells CASSARRGTEAFL. In nucleotides, the CDR3 is TGTGCCAGCAGCGCCCGCAGGGGCACTGAAGCTTTCCTT.

The V and J genes are TRBV9 and TRBJ2-1, with 12 bases that match TRBD2. J was trimmed by 5 bases and V by 3 bases; bases with no gene match: 6. This CDR3 has 16 residues. CDR1 and CDR2 from the germline V gene are SGDLS and YYNGEE. The DNA of the CDR3 is TGTGCCAGCAGCGCCAGGACTAGCGGGGTTGACAATGAGCAGTTCTTC. This encodes CASSARTSGVDNEQFF.

This sequence joins TRBV6-6 and TRBJ1-1, with D possibly TRBD1 on 5 matching bases. Trimming took 7 bases from V and 0 from J, leaving 9 bases between them. This CDR3 comprises 13 residues. Germline V gene data show CDR1 as MNHNY and CDR2 as SVGAGI (reference sequence). CDR3 bases: TGTGCCAGCACCGCGACAGTGAACACTGAAGCTTTCTTT. This gives the protein CASTATVNTEAFF.

V is TRBV30 and J is TRBJ2-1; TRBD2 is a possible D gene (6 bases). CDR3 length: 12 residues. Germline-derived CDR1 and CDR2 are GTSNPN and SVGIG (reference sequence). V lost 6 bases and J lost 7, with 13 bases in between. This CDR3 reads CACWREANEQFF. The CDR3 coding sequence is TGTGCCTGCTGGCGGGAAGCTAATGAGCAGTTCTTC.

The chain joins TRBV6-5 to TRBJ1-6; D ambiguous. The CDR3 has 16 amino acids. Trimming took 3 bases from V and 8 from J, leaving 17 bases between them. The germline gives CDR1 MNHEY, CDR2 SVGAGI. The CDR3 here is CASSYWGTNGDSPLHF. Written as DNA, the CDR3 is TGTGCCAGCAGTTATTGGGGAACAAACGGGGATTCACCCCTCCACTTT.

V and J are TRBV29-1 and TRBJ2-7, with 8 bases matching TRBD1. Trimming at V came to 5 bases and at J to 5 bases, leaving 8 bases not matched to a gene. Germline V gives CDR1 SQVTM, CDR2 ANQGSEA. This CDR3 is built from 13 residues. CDR3 amino acids: CSVRDRGQNEQYF. The CDR3 coding sequence is TGCAGCGTTCGAGACAGGGGACAAAACGAGCAGTACTTC.

V is TRBV7-6 and J is TRBJ2-2; 12 bases fit TRBD1. With 5 bases clipped from V and 6 bases from J, the junction kept 7 bases outside the gene matches. The CDR3 contains 16 residues. Per germline, CDR1 SGHVS and CDR2 FNYEAQ. CDR3: CASSTGTGGFAGELFF. In DNA, the CDR3 is TGTGCCAGCAGCACCGGGACAGGGGGCTTCGCCGGGGAGCTGTTTTTT.

With respect to this clone: A junction boundary mismatches the germline segment, possibly from a read error. V usage is TRBV2 and J usage is TRBJ1-3; TRBD1 might be the D (6 bases). From germline, CDR1 is SNHLY and CDR2 FYNNEI. CDR3 size: 14 residues. CDR3 amino acids: CASMWGASGDTIYF. The CDR3 nucleotides are TGTGCCAGCATGTGGGGGGCATCTGGAGACACCATATATTTT.

The chain joins TRBV13 to TRBJ2-3; 10 bases map to TRBD1. The germline V gene has CDR1 PRHDT and CDR2 FYEKMQ (reference sequence). V was pared by 5 bases and J by 6 bases, with 8 bases of the junction left unmatched. This CDR3 contains 15 residues. Here the CDR3 reads CASSPLGTGADTQYF. The DNA for the CDR3 is TGTGCCAGCAGCCCACTTGGGACAGGGGCCGATACGCAGTATTTT.

In this sample, this clone turned up once. The chain is built from TRBV7-6 and TRBJ1-5, with 7 bases matching TRBD1. Germline CDR1 SGHVS, CDR2 FNYEAQ. The CDR3 loop spans 15 amino acids. The ends lost 5 bases at V and 3 bases at J; junction bases unmatched: 7. CDR3 loop: CASSPGTALNQPQHF. CDR3 DNA sequence: TGTGCCAGCAGCCCGGGGACAGCCCTCAATCAGCCCCAGCATTTT.